The entry below describes one T cell receptor beta chain. The clone's antigen remains unknown. Within one base of it there is no much larger clone, and no base qualities were kept. This sample is drawn from a study of blood T cell repertoires in COVID-19 (dated by TCRdb to the early 2020s). Study-wide context: Samples covering the acute and convalescent phases of COVID-19 were provided by collaborators in the United States, Italy and Spain. The prospective study material was composed of cDNA or gDNA derived from T cells, B-cell-depleted T cells, or PBMCs. The dataset comprised deeply sampled blood TCRbeta repertoires from subjects exposed to, actively infected with, or recovered from COVID-19. The repertoires were made available in a free public database intended to serve as a resource for research on the immune response to SARS-CoV-2. The samples were drawn from two sources: the first 160 participants of the ongoing ImmuneRACE study, and 1,200 or so subjects contributed by 6 global collaborators. The sample metadata nearly always contained a de-identified subject ID, COVID-19 status, age in years and sex. HLA class I and class II types, where available, came from metadata supplied by the sample provider rather than from assay-based typing.

Participants in the prospective study were enrolled through a virtual design, were aged roughly 18 to 90 years, and lived in about two dozen United States geographic areas. Cohort assignment in the prospective study relied on participant-reported clinical history from a screening survey and a study questionnaire. Recovered participants in ImmuneRACE Cohort 3 were defined as having two consecutive negative NP/OP PCR tests, clearance from a healthcare professional, or resolution of symptoms. In the prospective study, whole blood, serum and a nasopharyngeal or oropharyngeal swab were collected from each participant by mobile phlebotomists. Additional blood draws and questionnaires over an approximately two-month period could optionally be provided by prospective study participants. Before DNA extraction, prospective study blood samples were shipped either frozen or at room temperature. As encoded in the germline V gene, CDR1 is MNHNS while CDR2 is SASEGT. There are 14 amino acids in the CDR3, from cysteine to phenylalanine inclusive. Only the CDR3 portion is preserved as DNA: 42 bases, with reading frame beginning at the first base. The V end gives up 3 bases and the J end 6 bases, leaving 7 bases in the junction not matched to a gene.

The immunoSEQ Assay, a bias-controlled multiplex PCR, was used to amplify TCRbeta CDR3 regions from genomic DNA. The authors' pipeline ran thus. Nucleated cell counts per sample were estimated from amplification of reference gene primers within the assay. To quantify the absolute abundance of each unique TCRbeta CDR3 rearrangement, sequence reads were collapsed and filtered. For each sample, productive Simpson clonality was calculated as the square root of Simpson's diversity index across productive rearrangements. This is the immuneACCESS table as TCRdb keeps it, with only in-frame sequences that have V and J called. A part of the clones is gone; compared with another copy, unresolved V genes explain less than half, and the rest is unexplained. The V and J calls and clone size are taken from that table; D and trimming were inferred from the DNA. Across this sample there are roughly 360,000 clones, with roughly four fifths seen only once. About 5% of the sample is held by the ten biggest clonotypes.

Study-wide conclusions, independent of this receptor: The quantity of clinical and demographic metadata differed by source and by participant and was supplied without curation.

This TCR derives from a woman aged 45-60 years who had recovered from COVID-19. Sample: PBMCs or T cells enriched from blood (not recorded which). The sequence joins TRBV6-1 to TRBJ2-7, with 8 bases matching TRBD2. The nucleotide sequence is given as TGTGCCAGCAGTGATACAGCGGGAGCCCTCGAGCAGTACTTC. Translation gives CASSDTAGALEQYF.